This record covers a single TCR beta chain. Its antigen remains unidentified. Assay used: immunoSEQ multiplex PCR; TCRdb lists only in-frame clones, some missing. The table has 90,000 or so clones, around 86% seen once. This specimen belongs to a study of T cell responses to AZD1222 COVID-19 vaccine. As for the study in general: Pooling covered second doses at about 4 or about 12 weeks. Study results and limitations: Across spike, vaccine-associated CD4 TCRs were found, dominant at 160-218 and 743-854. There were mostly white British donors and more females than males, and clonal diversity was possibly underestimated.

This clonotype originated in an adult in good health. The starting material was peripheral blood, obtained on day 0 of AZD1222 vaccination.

The CDR3 here is CASRADSSSIYGYTF. Written as DNA, the CDR3 is TGTGCCAGCAGAGCCGACAGTTCTTCCATCTATGGCTACACCTTC. The chain employs TRBV14 and TRBJ1-2, with D possibly matching TRBD1 (5 bases). This CDR3 is 15 amino acids long. Deletions cut 6 bases from V and 4 bases from J, with 18 bases between. Germline CDR1 reads SGHDN; CDR2 reads FVKESK.